The 19 T cell receptor beta chains given below trace back to one sample, sequenced in a study of Ad26.COV2.S vaccination and SARS-CoV-2 variants. Clones were read by immunoSEQ multiplex PCR, and TCRdb kept only the in-frame ones, dropping some. The data show some 270,000 clones, roughly 85% seen once. Indicated treatment: roughly 20 received Ad26.COV2.S at low or high dose, single or two shots; about 5 received placebo; per-sample allocation not given. Day 63 after the first injection of vaccine or placebo was the sampling time. Material: peripheral blood, obtained in a trial of Ad26.COV2.S vaccine versus placebo. The receptors were sampled from a person aged 18-65 years who received the Ad26.COV2.S COVID-19 vaccine or a placebo.

This clone occurred a few times. The chain links TRBV28 to TRBJ1-2, with D tentatively TRBD1 (5 bases). The CDR3 consists of 14 residues. CDR1 is MDHEN and CDR2 is SYDVKM in the germline V gene. The V end was cut by 5 bases, the J end by 7 bases, with 17 bases between. The CDR3 DNA reads TGTGCCAGCAGTCTTATGGGACGGGCCCTTGGCTACACCTTC. This encodes CASSLMGRALGYTF.

This rearrangement joins TRBV4-2 to TRBJ2-2; 11 nucleotides agree with TRBD2. CDR3 length: 17 amino acids. V lost 1 base, J lost 6 bases, and 7 bases stayed unmatched. Per the germline V gene, CDR1 is LGHNA and CDR2 is YNFKEQ. The CDR3 DNA reads as TGTGCCAGCAGCCAAGGCCTAGCGGGGGGAAAATCCGGGGAGCTGTTTTTT. This encodes CASSQGLAGGKSGELFF.

The chain joins TRBV18 to TRBJ1-1; no reliable D call. This CDR3 has 14 residues. Germline V gene lookup returns CDR1 KGHSH and CDR2 LQKENI. Trimming took off 1 base at V and 2 bases at J, with 8 bases between the two ends. CDR3 in amino acids: CASSPQNRNTEAFF. In DNA, the CDR3 is TGTGCCAGCTCACCACAGAACAGAAACACTGAAGCTTTCTTT. Filled out from reference TRBV18 and TRBJ1-1, the complete variable domain reads NAGVMQNPRHLVRRRGQEARLRCSPMKGHSHVYWYRQLPEEGLKFMVYLQKENIIDESGMPKERFSAEFPKEGPSILRIQQVVRGDSAAYFCASSPQNRNTEAFFGQGTRLTVV.

This clone has only one observation. In nucleotides, the CDR3 is TGTGCCAGCAGCTTAGCCTCTACAAACACCATATATTTT. It translates to CASSLASTNTIYF. The chain joins TRBV7-8 to TRBJ1-3, with D uncertain. The ends were cut back, 0 bases at V and 6 bases at J, with 6 bases in the middle. Per the germline V gene, CDR1 is SGHVS and CDR2 is FQNEAQ. The CDR3 length is 13 residues.

The CDR3 DNA reads as TGTGCCAGCAGCTCGGGACCGAGCAAGCAGTACGTC. Translation: CASSSGPSKQYV. This chain links TRBV11-2 with TRBJ2-7; D could derive from TRBD1 or TRBD2 (5 bases each). Germline assignment: CDR1 SGHAT and CDR2 FQNNGV. Trimming took off 4 bases at V and 8 bases at J, with 12 bases between the two ends. The CDR3 spans 12 residues.

The J gene is TRBJ2-7, the V gene TRBV11-2, with D unresolved. Germline V gene sequence: CDR1 SGHAT, CDR2 FQNNGV. This CDR3 is built from 12 residues. Between the trimmed V and J ends, which lost 1 base and 3 bases, there was a span of 4 bases. The CDR3 DNA is TGTGCCAGCAGCTTAGGACACTACGAGCAGTACGTC. This codes for CASSLGHYEQYV.

This clone appeared once. The chain couples TRBV7-3 to TRBJ2-1, with TRBD2 as a possible D gene (6 bases). CDR1 is SGHTA and CDR2 is FQGTGA in the germline V gene. V shed 4 bases and J shed 2 bases, with 12 bases lying between them. The CDR3 is made up of 15 amino acids. CDR3 bases: TGTGCCAGCAGCTCCAGCGGGTCCACCTACAATGAGCAGTTCTTC. Its translation is CASSSSGSTYNEQFF.

The chain employs TRBV3-1 (or the pseudogene TRBV3-2) and TRBJ2-2, with unresolved D. Trimming left V 1 base short and J 6 bases short, with 6 bases between. There are 13 residues in the CDR3. The V gene's germline CDR1 is LGHDT and CDR2 YNNKEL (reference sequence). In nucleotides, the CDR3 is TGTGCCAGCAGCCAAGCACAGCCCGGGGAGCTGTTTTTT. Amino acid sequence: CASSQAQPGELFF.

The chain carries TRBV9 and TRBJ1-2, with a possible D match to TRBD1 (5 bases). V lost 3 bases and J lost 4, with 13 bases in between. CDR3 size: 14 residues. CDR1 is SGDLS, CDR2 YYNGEE, per germline. The CDR3 loop reads CASSASGTAYGYTF. The CDR3 region has the DNA TGTGCCAGCAGCGCGTCCGGGACTGCCTATGGCTACACCTTC.

The chain links TRBV2 to TRBJ2-3; unclear D gene. The V gene lost 7 bases and the J gene lost 8 bases, with 22 bases spanning the gap. Germline assignment: CDR1 SNHLY and CDR2 FYNNEI. The CDR3 runs 15 residues. Here the CDR3 DNA reads TGTGCCAGCACCACAGAAGGCATAGTTGGTGCTACGCAGTATTTT. Encoded protein: CASTTEGIVGATQYF.

The chain employs TRBV5-5 and TRBJ2-2; D is perhaps TRBD1 or TRBD2 (5 bases each). V lost 0 bases and J 2 bases, leaving 11 bases between the germline ends. Germline assignment: CDR1 SGHKS and CDR2 YYEKEE (reference sequence). This CDR3 is 16 amino acids long. CDR3 coding DNA: TGTGCCAGCAGCTTGGTGGCAGGGAGTAACACCGGGGAGCTGTTTTTT. As protein: CASSLVAGSNTGELFF.

The chain is built from TRBV5-1 and TRBJ2-5; D possibly corresponds to TRBD2 (6 bases). Trimming left V 3 bases short and J 2 bases short, with 11 bases between. The CDR3 sequence is 14 residues long. Germline V gives CDR1 SGHRS, CDR2 YFSETQ. The CDR3 DNA sequence: TGCGCCAGCAGCTGGCTAGCGCCACAAGAGACCCAGTACTTC. Its translation: CASSWLAPQETQYF.

The V call is TRBV7-9, the J call TRBJ1-6; D perhaps matches TRBD1 (5 bases). The V end was cut by 1 base, the J end by 10 bases, with 11 bases between. This CDR3 contains 14 residues. Germline V gene data show CDR1 as SEHNR and CDR2 as FQNEAQ (reference sequence). The CDR3 sequence: CASSLEQGPSPLHF. For the CDR3, the DNA is TGTGCCAGCAGCTTAGAGCAGGGTCCCTCACCCCTCCACTTT.

This clone was seen a single time. The genes are TRBV3-1 (or the pseudogene TRBV3-2) and TRBJ2-2; a possible D gene is TRBD1 (5 bases). Germline CDR1 is LGHDT and CDR2 is YNNKEL (reference sequence). The CDR3 consists of 15 residues. Trimming removed 4 bases from V and 3 bases from J, with 12 bases in between. The CDR3 reads CASSPGWGYTGELFF. CDR3 nucleotides: TGTGCCAGCAGCCCAGGGTGGGGTTACACCGGGGAGCTGTTTTTT.

The chain joins TRBV15 to TRBJ2-1, with D possibly being TRBD2 (5 bases). The CDR3 is 18 residues long. The germline V and J ends were trimmed by 1 base and 5 bases, with 21 bases remaining between them. Germline CDR1 and CDR2: LNHNV and YYDKDF (reference sequence). The DNA of the CDR3 is TGTGCCACCAGCAGAGCTACTCCTTCTACGGGAAGAAACAATGAGCAGTTCTTC. Its protein product is CATSRATPSTGRNNEQFF. Supplemented by reference TRBV15 and TRBJ2-1, the full variable domain reads DAMVIQNPRYQVTQFGKPVTLSCSQTLNHNVMYWYQQKSSQAPKLLFHYYDKDFNNEADTPDNFQSRRPNTSFCFLDIRSPGLGDTAMYLCATSRATPSTGRNNEQFFGPGTRLTVL.

V and J are TRBV11-2 and TRBJ1-4, with D tentatively TRBD1 (5 bases). V gave up 0 bases and J gave up 6 bases, with 14 bases separating them. The CDR3 consists of 16 residues. From germline, CDR1 is SGHAT and CDR2 FQNNGV. The CDR3 reads CASSLDRRQTHEKLFF. CDR3 DNA: TGTGCCAGCAGCTTAGATCGGAGACAGACCCATGAAAAACTGTTTTTT. The variable domain in full, completed from reference TRBV11-2 and TRBJ1-4, reads EAGVAQSPRYKIIEKRQSVAFWCNPISGHATLYWYQQILGQGPKLLIQFQNNGVVDDSQLPKDRFSAERLKGVDSTLKIQPAKLEDSAVYLCASSLDRRQTHEKLFFGSGTQLSVL.

The genes are TRBV11-2 and TRBJ1-2; TRBD1 aligns across 7 bases. The trim removed 5 bases at V and 0 bases at J, leaving 12 bases unmatched. The CDR3 length is 17 residues. The germline V gene encodes CDR1 SGHAT and CDR2 FQNNGV. CDR3 residues: CASSPAAGGVANYGYTF. CDR3 DNA: TGTGCCAGCAGCCCGGCGGCAGGGGGGGTAGCTAACTATGGCTACACCTTC.

This sequence joins TRBV9 and TRBJ1-2, with a weak D call TRBD1 (5 bases). Germline lookup yields CDR1 SGDLS and CDR2 YYNGEE. V was pared by 0 bases and J by 4 bases, with 13 bases between. CDR3 length: 15 amino acids. The CDR3 is CASSVGDGVGYGYTF. The CDR3 DNA is TGTGCCAGCAGCGTAGGGGACGGGGTAGGCTATGGCTACACCTTC.

About this clone: The sample holds other DNA sequences that translate to the same CDR3. V is TRBV18 and J is TRBJ2-6; no clear D. The germline V and J ends were trimmed by 2 bases and 0 bases, with 5 bases remaining between them. CDR1 is KGHSH and CDR2 is LQKENI in the germline V gene. This CDR3 spans 15 amino acids. DNA for the CDR3: TGTGCCAGCTCACCATTGGACTCTGGGGCCAACGTCCTGACTTTC. Residues: CASSPLDSGANVLTF.